These 10 T cell receptor beta chains were sequenced from one sample in a study of T cell changes during pregnancy in multiple sclerosis (dated 2019 in TCRdb). Receptor libraries were prepared by the immunoSEQ multiplex PCR assay. The source is immuneACCESS, and TCRdb retained only in-frame sequences with V and J called. Part of the clones is not carried over; for the studies checked, unresolved V genes explain less than half of this, and the remainder is unexplained. This sample comprises 30,000 to 45,000 clones, 91% of them detected only once. The ten top clones hold around 0.47% of the sample. The specimen comprised CD4+ T cells from peripheral blood mononuclear cells, sampled in the second trimester of pregnancy. Every receptor here comes from a female donor in good health, enrolled as a control in a pregnancy study.

V is TRBV6-1 and J is TRBJ2-2; D is perhaps TRBD2 (5 bases). V lost 2 bases and J lost 4, with 14 bases in between. The CDR3 runs 16 residues. Germline loops: CDR1 MNHNS, CDR2 SASEGT. CDR3 residues: CASSEIPSHFTGELFF. CDR3 nucleotide sequence: TGTGCCAGCAGTGAAATCCCTAGCCATTTCACCGGGGAGCTGTTTTTT.

V is TRBV7-8 and J is TRBJ2-7, with no clear D. The CDR3 is made up of 14 amino acids. Germline-derived CDR1 and CDR2 are SGHVS and FQNEAQ. Between the trimmed V and J ends, which lost 5 bases and 0 bases, there was a span of 11 bases. This CDR3 reads CASSPGRFSYEQYF. The CDR3, as DNA: TGTGCCAGCAGCCCTGGCCGCTTCTCCTACGAGCAGTACTTC. Drawing the rest from reference TRBV7-8 and TRBJ2-7, the complete variable domain is GAGVSQSPRYKVAKRGQDVALRCDPISGHVSLFWYQQALGQGPEFLTYFQNEAQLDKSGLPSDRFFAERPEGSVSTLKIQRTQQEDSAVYLCASSPGRFSYEQYFGPGTRLTVT.

This clone was picked up one time. J is TRBJ2-3 and V is TRBV5-1, with a possible D match to TRBD1 (6 bases). The germline CDR1 and CDR2 sequences are SGHRS and YFSETQ. V shed 4 bases and J shed 9 bases, with 21 bases lying between them. The length of the CDR3 is 15 residues. CDR3 protein: CASSGASLKGETQYF. CDR3 sequence (DNA): TGCGCCAGCAGCGGGGCATCATTGAAGGGGGAGACGCAGTATTTT.

The gene calls are TRBV5-4 and TRBJ2-5; TRBD1 aligns across 9 bases. The CDR3 is 14 residues long. V lost 2 bases and J lost 5; bases outside the gene matches: 4. Looked up from germline, CDR1 is SGHNT and CDR2 is YYREEE (reference sequence). The CDR3 here is CASSLQGALETQYF. The CDR3 DNA follows: TGTGCCAGCAGCTTACAGGGGGCTTTGGAGACCCAGTACTTC.

The J gene is TRBJ2-3, the V gene TRBV19; 11 nucleotides align to TRBD2. J gave up 0 bases and V 5 bases, and 4 bases lay outside the gene matches. The CDR3 is 16 residues long. Germline loops: CDR1 LNHDA, CDR2 SQIVND (reference sequence). CDR3 residues: CASSSRTSGSTDTQYF. CDR3 nucleotides: TGTGCCAGTAGTTCCCGGACTAGCGGGAGCACAGATACGCAGTATTTT. The variable domain in full, with the rest retrieved from reference TRBV19 and TRBJ2-3, is DGGITQSPKYLFRKEGQNVTLSCEQNLNHDAMYWYRQDPGQGLRLIYYSQIVNDFQKGDIAEGYSVSREKKESFPLTVTSAQKNPTAFYLCASSSRTSGSTDTQYFGPGTRLTVL.

The chain is built from TRBV19 and TRBJ2-4, with 14 bases aligning to TRBD2. Germline assignment: CDR1 LNHDA and CDR2 SQIVND (reference sequence). V lost 9 bases and J lost 3; bases outside the gene matches: 25. The CDR3 consists of 22 residues. CDR3 amino acids: CASRTSGRPLGVRGVLKNIQYF. The CDR3 DNA reads TGTGCCAGCAGGACTAGCGGGAGGCCCTTGGGAGTTCGGGGAGTTCTCAAAAACATTCAGTACTTC.

This clone was seen only once. This chain links TRBV7-2 with TRBJ1-5; TRBD1 agrees at 11 bases. J was trimmed by 2 bases and V by 1 base; bases with no gene match: 7. The CDR3 loop spans 18 amino acids. Germline assignment: CDR1 SGHTA and CDR2 FQGNSA. CDR3 loop: CASSLGGQGDIGNQPQHF. DNA for the CDR3: TGTGCCAGCAGCTTAGGGGGACAGGGGGACATAGGCAATCAGCCCCAGCATTTT.

The CDR3 region has the DNA TGTGCCAGCACCTCCGTGGGGGGGAGCCCCGGGGAGCTGTTTTTT. It specifies CASTSVGGSPGELFF. The rearrangement links TRBV7-6 to TRBJ2-2; 7 bases line up with TRBD2. Germline CDR1 and CDR2: SGHVS and FNYEAQ. V dropped 7 bases and J dropped 6; count of bases not matched to a gene: 11. The CDR3 extends over 15 amino acids.

The chain has TRBV30 and TRBJ2-7; TRBD2 agrees at 7 bases. The CDR3 is made up of 16 amino acids. Germline CDR1 reads GTSNPN; CDR2 reads SVGIG (reference sequence). V shed 0 bases and J 4 bases; nucleotides not matched to a gene: 12. The CDR3 loop reads CAWSVKATAGVYEQYF. In DNA form, the CDR3 reads TGTGCCTGGAGTGTAAAGGCGACGGCGGGGGTTTACGAGCAGTACTTC.

This clone came up once. An end of the junction does not agree with germline; a read error may underlie this. The chain is built from TRBV10-3 and TRBJ2-3; the D gene is possibly TRBD2 (6 bases). The length of the CDR3 is 16 residues. Looked up from germline, CDR1 is ENHRY and CDR2 is SYGVKD. The CDR3 region is CASSDRDSINTDTQYF. As DNA, the CDR3 is TGTGCCAGCAGTGACCGGGACTCAATTAACACAGATACGCAGTATTTT.